This record concerns one T cell receptor (beta chain) sequence. These data belong to a study of blood T cell repertoires in COVID-19. Study context: Samples taken during acute and convalescent COVID-19 were collected in the United States, Italy and Spain. In each case, the material was cDNA or gDNA derived from T cells, B-cell-depleted T cells, or PBMCs.

In the original workflow: Quantification of nucleated cells was approximated via reference gene primer amplification. Clones were read by immunoSEQ multiplex PCR, and TCRdb kept only the in-frame ones, dropping some. The DNA gave D and trimming, while V, J and clone size come from that table. Of about 72,000 clones in the sample, about nine tenths were seen once. Trimming removed 2 bases from V and 0 bases from J; junction bases left unmatched: 7. CDR3 length equals 16 residues. In germline, CDR1 is MDHEN, CDR2 SYDVKM. The chain couples TRBV28 to TRBJ2-7; TRBD1 agrees at 7 bases. Sequencing was performed on peripheral blood. This TCR was recovered from a human donor in a cohort sampled during active COVID-19. The CDR3 DNA reads TGTGCCAGCAGTTTAAATCCGGACAGGCCCTCCTACGAGCAGTACTTC. Translating gives CASSLNPDRPSYEQYF.